This T cell receptor beta chain was observed in a study of T cells in Graves' hyperthyroidism and ophthalmopathy. Only a few counts were recorded for this clonotype. This CDR3 is 17 amino acids long. V was pared by 3 bases and J by 1 base, with 9 bases of the junction left unmatched. In germline, CDR1 is MGHRA, CDR2 YSYEKL. Amplification of TCR beta CDR3 regions was performed using RNA transcripts as template. First-round RT-PCR with HTBI primers amplified the TCR CDR3 region. TCRdb reprocessed the multiplex PCR reads with MiXCR, giving one entry per CDR3 protein. The table records a few hundred thousand distinct CDR3 sequences, roughly a sixth of them present only once.

Sequencing was done on a sample of blood. This sequence joins TRBV4-1 and TRBJ2-3; 8 nucleotides line up with TRBD1. The clonotype was recovered from a woman in her thirties or forties with Graves' ophthalmopathy. The CDR3 spells CASSQVTGAGGTDTQYF. The DNA for the CDR3 is TGCGCCAGCAGCCAGGTGACAGGGGCGGGTGGCACAGATACGCAGTATTTT.